These 7 T cell receptor beta chains share one sample of origin, sequenced in a study of T cell repertoires in cytomegalovirus infection. A single record per CDR3 protein comes from TCRdb applying MiXCR to the reads. The profile covers hundreds of thousands of distinct CDR3 sequences, with 35% appearing a single time and 2.8% taken by the ten largest. Sequenced: PBMCs. These receptors originate from a human donor in good health (CMV status not recorded). Some clones in this sample may be carry-over from other donors' samples.

This clonotype was counted between two and nine times. The chain employs TRBV7-2 and TRBJ1-4; unclear D gene. V was clipped by 8 bases and J by 2 bases, with 9 bases between them. Germline V lookup: CDR1 SGHTA, CDR2 FQGNSA. CDR3 length: 13 residues. The CDR3 DNA sequence: TGTGCCAGCCACGGTCCTACTAATGAAAAACTGTTTTTT. Translating it yields CASHGPTNEKLFF.

The chain carries TRBV10-3 and TRBJ2-1; D is unresolved. This CDR3 is built from 14 residues. Germline values: CDR1 ENHRY, CDR2 SYGVKD. Trimming took 6 bases from V and 0 from J, leaving 9 bases between them. The CDR3, as DNA: TGTGCCATCAGCCGGCAGAGCTCCTACAATGAGCAGTTCTTC. This translates into CAISRQSSYNEQFF.

This clonotype was detected once. The conserved phenylalanine or tryptophan is not found at the CDR3 terminus, so this likely reflects a read error. J is TRBJ2-3 and V is TRBV6-1, with D possibly being TRBD2 (7 bases). The V and J ends lost 1 base and 2 bases respectively, with 13 bases between them. Per the germline V gene, CDR1 is MNHNS and CDR2 is SASEGT. There are 16 residues in the CDR3. CDR3 in amino acids: CASSEVLAGATDTQYY. The CDR3 DNA is TGTGCCAGCAGTGAAGTACTCGCGGGGGCCACAGATACGCAGTATTAT.

This clonotype appeared a few times. V is TRBV28 and J is TRBJ2-5, with 10 nucleotides matching TRBD2. Germline trimming cut 6 bases from V and 5 bases from J; bases unmatched to any gene: 9. The CDR3 totals 15 residues. Germline V gene lookup returns CDR1 MDHEN and CDR2 SYDVKM. CDR3: CASRVGPSGSETQYF. DNA of the CDR3: TGTGCCAGCAGAGTTGGTCCTAGCGGGAGCGAGACCCAGTACTTC.

This clonotype was seen a handful of times. The chain uses TRBV19 and TRBJ1-4; 7 bases fit TRBD1. The CDR3 runs to 14 residues. Per germline, CDR1 LNHDA and CDR2 SQIVND (reference sequence). V was clipped by 2 bases and J by 8 bases; unmatched bases: 5. The CDR3 loop is CASSISLTGEKLFF. For the CDR3, the DNA is TGTGCCAGTAGTATATCTCTGACAGGGGAAAAACTGTTTTTT.

This clonotype was seen repeatedly, ten times or more. This chain links TRBV7-2 with TRBJ1-5; TRBD1 is a possible D gene (5 bases). Germline V CDR1 and CDR2: SGHTA, FQGNSA. CDR3 length: 14 residues. Trimming shortened V by 5 bases and J by 6 bases, and 14 bases separated the two germline ends. The CDR3, as DNA: TGTGCCAGCAGCGACCAGGGTTTCGGTCAGCCCCAGCATTTT. Its translation is CASSDQGFGQPQHF.

This chain connects TRBV5-6 to TRBJ1-2; no definite D call. There are 15 residues in the CDR3. V lost 4 bases to trimming and J lost 3 bases, with 16 bases between them. Germline CDR1 is SGHDT and CDR2 is YYEEEE. DNA of the CDR3: TGTGCCAGCAGCCGAGCCGAAGGGTTGGACTATGGCTACACCTTC. Protein sequence: CASSRAEGLDYGYTF.